Reported below is one TCR beta chain. Germline trimming cut 5 bases from V and 5 bases from J; bases unmatched to any gene: 6. The CDR3 length is 13 residues. This record belongs to a study of blood T cell repertoires in COVID-19. About the study: Acute-phase and convalescent COVID-19 samples originated in the United States, Italy and Spain.

Under the authors' procedure: Estimates of nucleated cell counts were drawn from the amplification of reference gene primers. Produced via immunoSEQ multiplex PCR; TCRdb's table is partial and in-frame only. The DNA was the basis for D and trimming; V, J and clone size are from that table. Here the sample spans roughly 60,000 clones, 75% to 90% being singletons. This sequence originates from a man aged 80 or over with acute or convalescent COVID-19. The chain combines TRBV12-3 or TRBV12-4 with TRBJ2-7; 7 bases agree with TRBD1. Input material: peripheral blood. The CDR3 here is CASSKQGPNEQYF. CDR3 in DNA: TGTGCCAGCAGTAAACAGGGGCCTAACGAGCAGTACTTC.